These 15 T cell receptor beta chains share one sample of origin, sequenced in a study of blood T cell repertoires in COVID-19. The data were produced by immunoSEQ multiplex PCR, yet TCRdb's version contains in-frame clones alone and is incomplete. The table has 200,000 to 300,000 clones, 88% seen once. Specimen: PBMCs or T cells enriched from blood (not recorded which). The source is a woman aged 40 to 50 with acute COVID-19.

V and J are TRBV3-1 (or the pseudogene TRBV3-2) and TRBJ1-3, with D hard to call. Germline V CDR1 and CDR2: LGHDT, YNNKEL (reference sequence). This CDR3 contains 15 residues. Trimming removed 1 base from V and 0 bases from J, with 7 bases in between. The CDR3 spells CASSQAGSSGNTIYF. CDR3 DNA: TGTGCCAGCAGCCAAGCGGGGTCCTCTGGAAACACCATATATTTT.

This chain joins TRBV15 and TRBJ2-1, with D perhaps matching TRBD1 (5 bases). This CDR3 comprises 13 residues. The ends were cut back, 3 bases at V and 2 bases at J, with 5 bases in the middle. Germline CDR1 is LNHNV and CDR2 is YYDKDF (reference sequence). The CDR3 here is CATSSRAYNEQFF. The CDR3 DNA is TGTGCCACCAGCAGCAGGGCCTACAATGAGCAGTTCTTC.

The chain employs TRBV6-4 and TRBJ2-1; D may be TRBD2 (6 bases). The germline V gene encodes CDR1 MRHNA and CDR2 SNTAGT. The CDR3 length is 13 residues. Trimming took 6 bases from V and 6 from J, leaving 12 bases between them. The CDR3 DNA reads TGTGCCAGCAGCGTCATGCGGGGCAATGAGCAGTTCTTC. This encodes CASSVMRGNEQFF.

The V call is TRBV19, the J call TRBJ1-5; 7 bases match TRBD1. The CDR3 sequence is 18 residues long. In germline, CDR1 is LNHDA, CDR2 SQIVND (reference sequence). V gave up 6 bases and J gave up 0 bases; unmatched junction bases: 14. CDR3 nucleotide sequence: TGTGCCAGTAGCCCTAATACGGACAGGTTGTATAGCAATCAGCCCCAGCATTTT. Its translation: CASSPNTDRLYSNQPQHF.

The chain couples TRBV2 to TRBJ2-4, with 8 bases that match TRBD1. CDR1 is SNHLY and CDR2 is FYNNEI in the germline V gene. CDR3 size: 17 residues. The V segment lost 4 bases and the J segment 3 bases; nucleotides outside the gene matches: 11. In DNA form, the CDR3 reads TGTGCCAGCAGTGCCAACAGGGGGTCCTTTGGCAAAAACATTCAGTACTTC. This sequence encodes CASSANRGSFGKNIQYF. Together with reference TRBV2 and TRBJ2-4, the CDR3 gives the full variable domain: EPEVTQTPSHQVTQMGQEVILRCVPISNHLYFYWYRQILGQKVEFLVSFYNNEISEKSEIFDDQFSVERPDGSNFTLKIRSTKLEDSAMYFCASSANRGSFGKNIQYFGAGTRLSVL.

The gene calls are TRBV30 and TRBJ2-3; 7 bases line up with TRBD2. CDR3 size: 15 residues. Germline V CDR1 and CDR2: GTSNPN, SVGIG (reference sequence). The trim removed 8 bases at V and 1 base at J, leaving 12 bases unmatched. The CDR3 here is CAGAFSGGGTDTQYF. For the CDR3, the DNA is TGTGCCGGGGCTTTTTCGGGAGGTGGCACAGATACGCAGTATTTT.

The CDR3 here is CASSFRGGATNEKLFF. CDR3 sequence (DNA): TGTGCCAGCAGTTTTAGGGGGGGTGCAACTAATGAAAAACTGTTTTTT. V and J are TRBV28 and TRBJ1-4, with TRBD1 as a possible D gene (6 bases). Per the germline V gene, CDR1 is MDHEN and CDR2 is SYDVKM. Between the trimmed V and J ends, which lost 3 bases and 0 bases, there was a span of 11 bases. The CDR3 runs to 16 residues.

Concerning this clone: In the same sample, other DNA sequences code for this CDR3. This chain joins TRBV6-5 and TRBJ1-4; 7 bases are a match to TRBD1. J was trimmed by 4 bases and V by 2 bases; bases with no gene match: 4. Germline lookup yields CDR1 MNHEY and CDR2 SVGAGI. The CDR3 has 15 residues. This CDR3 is CASSYTTGSNEKLFF. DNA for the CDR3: TGTGCCAGCAGTTACACGACAGGGAGTAATGAAAAACTGTTTTTT.

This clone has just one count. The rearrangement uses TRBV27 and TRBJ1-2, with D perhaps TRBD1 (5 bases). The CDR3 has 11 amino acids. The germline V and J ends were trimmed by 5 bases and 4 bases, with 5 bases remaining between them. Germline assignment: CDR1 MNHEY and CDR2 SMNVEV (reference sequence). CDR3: CASSDSYGYTF. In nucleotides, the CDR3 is TGTGCCAGCAGTGACAGCTATGGCTACACCTTC.

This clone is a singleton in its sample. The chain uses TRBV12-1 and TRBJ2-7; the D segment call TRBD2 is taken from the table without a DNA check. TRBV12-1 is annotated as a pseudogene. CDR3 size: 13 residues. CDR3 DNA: TGTGCCAGCAGCTTTGCCTGCTCCTACGAGCAGTACTTC. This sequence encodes CASSFACSYEQYF.

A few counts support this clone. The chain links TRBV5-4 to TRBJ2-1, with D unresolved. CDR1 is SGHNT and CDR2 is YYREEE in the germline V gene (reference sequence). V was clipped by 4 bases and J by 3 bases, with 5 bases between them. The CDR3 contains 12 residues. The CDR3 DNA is TGTGCCAGCAGCCGCAGCTACAATGAGCAGTTCTTC. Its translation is CASSRSYNEQFF.

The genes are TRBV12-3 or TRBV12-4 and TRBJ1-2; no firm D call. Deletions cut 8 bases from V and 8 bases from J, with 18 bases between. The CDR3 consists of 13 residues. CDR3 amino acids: CASAFVAGEGYTF. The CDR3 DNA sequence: TGTGCCAGCGCTTTCGTTGCCGGGGAGGGCTACACCTTC.

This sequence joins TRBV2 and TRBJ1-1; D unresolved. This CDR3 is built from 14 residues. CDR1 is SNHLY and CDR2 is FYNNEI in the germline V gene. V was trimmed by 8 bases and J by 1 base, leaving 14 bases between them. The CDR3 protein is CASGGREENTEAFF. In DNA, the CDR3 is TGTGCCAGCGGCGGGAGAGAGGAGAACACTGAAGCTTTCTTT.

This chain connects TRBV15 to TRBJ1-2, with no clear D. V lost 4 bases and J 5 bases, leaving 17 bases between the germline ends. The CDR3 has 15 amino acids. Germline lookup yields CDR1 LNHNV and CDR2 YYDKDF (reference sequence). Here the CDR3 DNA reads TGTGCCACCAGCAACCGGGATTTCAAAGGATATGGCTACACCTTC. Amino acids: CATSNRDFKGYGYTF.

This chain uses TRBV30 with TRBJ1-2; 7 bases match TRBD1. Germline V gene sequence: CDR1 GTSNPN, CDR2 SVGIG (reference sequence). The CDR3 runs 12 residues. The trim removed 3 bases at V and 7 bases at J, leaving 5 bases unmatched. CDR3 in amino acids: CAWSQQGSGYTF. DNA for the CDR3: TGTGCCTGGAGCCAACAGGGGTCTGGCTACACCTTC.